These 16 T cell receptor beta chains were all obtained from the same sample, sequenced in a study of blood T cell repertoires in COVID-19. Measured with immunoSEQ multiplex PCR; TCRdb has only the in-frame clones, and not every one. This sample has about 200,000 clones, with approximately 80% found just once. Sequenced material: peripheral blood. Source of these receptors: a middle-aged man with active or convalescent COVID-19.

The genes are TRBV9 and TRBJ2-2; 7 positions agree with TRBD1. The CDR3 covers 17 residues. The V segment lost 0 bases and the J segment 1 base; nucleotides outside the gene matches: 6. The germline V gene has CDR1 SGDLS and CDR2 YYNGEE. In nucleotides, the CDR3 is TGTGCCAGCAGCGTAGGTATCAGGACAGGGAACACCGGGGAGCTGTTTTTT. This sequence encodes CASSVGIRTGNTGELFF.

The chain links TRBV28 to TRBJ1-1; weak D call: TRBD1 (5 bases). The germline gives CDR1 MDHEN, CDR2 SYDVKM. V was pared by 8 bases and J by 11 bases, with 18 bases between. The CDR3 extends over 12 amino acids. This chain's CDR3 is CASGWGERTAFF. The CDR3 DNA reads TGTGCCAGCGGCTGGGGGGAGAGAACGGCTTTCTTT.

This clone was observed a handful of times. The V gene is TRBV4-1, the J gene TRBJ2-1, with 7 nucleotides matching TRBD1. J lost 5 bases, V lost 1 base, and 5 bases had no gene match. Germline V gene data show CDR1 as MGHRA and CDR2 as YSYEKL. This CDR3 comprises 15 residues. Here the CDR3 reads CASSQVTGWDNEQFF. In nucleotides, the CDR3 is TGCGCCAGCAGCCAAGTGACAGGGTGGGACAATGAGCAGTTCTTC.

The chain carries TRBV7-9 and TRBJ2-3; 9 bases fit TRBD2. This CDR3 spans 15 amino acids. With V trimmed by 2 bases and J by 7 bases, 7 bases remained unmatched. Germline CDR1 is SEHNR and CDR2 is FQNEAQ (reference sequence). Here the CDR3 DNA reads TGTGCCAGCAGCTTACGGAGCGGGGGGCGGAATACGCAGTATTTT. It translates to CASSLRSGGRNTQYF.

The V gene is TRBV19, the J gene TRBJ1-1, with 10 bases lining up with TRBD1. The CDR3 loop spans 16 amino acids. Unmatched junction bases numbered 11, after V lost 3 bases and J lost 7 bases. CDR1 and CDR2 (germline): LNHDA, SQIVND (reference sequence). CDR3 sequence (DNA): TGTGCCAGTAGTATTACCGGGACAGGGGTCCGCGATGAAGCTTTCTTT. Translating gives CASSITGTGVRDEAFF.

The V gene is TRBV3-1 (or the pseudogene TRBV3-2), the J gene TRBJ2-3, with 7 positions matching TRBD2. This CDR3 comprises 16 residues. Trimming at V came to 1 base and at J to 2 bases, leaving 6 bases not matched to a gene. CDR1 is LGHDT, CDR2 YNNKEL, per germline (reference sequence). The CDR3 bases are TGTGCCAGCAGCCAAGTAGAGCGGGGCCCCACAGATACGCAGTATTTT. Amino acids: CASSQVERGPTDTQYF.

The CDR3, as DNA: TGCAGTGCTAGTCGGGGGGGCCCCTACAATGAGCAGTTCTTC. Its translation: CSASRGGPYNEQFF. V gene TRBV20-1 combines with J gene TRBJ2-1; 8 nucleotides align to TRBD2. The junction had 3 bases not matched to a gene; V was cut back by 3 bases and J by 2 bases. Germline V gene lookup returns CDR1 DFQATT and CDR2 SNEGSKA (reference sequence). This CDR3 comprises 14 residues.

This chain joins TRBV10-1 and TRBJ2-1; 13 positions agree with TRBD2. This CDR3 is built from 21 residues. Trimming took 3 bases from V and 0 from J; bases not matched to a gene: 14. From germline, CDR1 is WNHNN and CDR2 SYGVQD (reference sequence). Written as DNA, the CDR3 is TGCGCCAGCAGTGATTATATTGGTGTACTAGCGGGGGGGAGCTCCTACAATGAGCAGTTCTTC. It yields the protein CASSDYIGVLAGGSSYNEQFF.

This chain joins TRBV15 and TRBJ2-7; 10 bases align to TRBD1. This CDR3 is 13 amino acids long. The ends lost 8 bases at V and 4 bases at J; junction bases unmatched: 5. Germline CDR1 reads LNHNV; CDR2 reads YYDKDF (reference sequence). The CDR3 nucleotides read TGTGCCACCGGTCGGGACAGGGGATACGAGCAGTACGTC. Translating it yields CATGRDRGYEQYV.

V gene TRBV11-1 combines with J gene TRBJ2-7; a weak D match, TRBD1 (8 bases). The ends were cut back, 5 bases at V and 3 bases at J, with 17 bases in the middle. This CDR3 has 15 amino acids. Germline V gene sequence: CDR1 SGHAT, CDR2 FQDESV (reference sequence). CDR3 region: CASSKQGGRNYEQYF. The CDR3 DNA sequence: TGTGCCAGCAGCAAACAGGGGGGGAGGAACTACGAGCAGTACTTC.

The table lists this clone with a few counts. V gene TRBV4-3 combines with J gene TRBJ2-1, with 7 bases matching TRBD2. Per germline, CDR1 LGHNA and CDR2 YSLEER. The CDR3 contains 16 residues. V lost 0 bases to trimming and J lost 1 base; unmatched junction nucleotides: 3. The CDR3 DNA sequence: TGCGCCAGCAGCCAAGATGGCGGGGGATCCTACAATGAGCAGTTCTTC. It codes for CASSQDGGGSYNEQFF.

This chain uses TRBV18 with TRBJ2-5, with a weak D call TRBD2 (6 bases). The CDR3 loop spans 13 amino acids. Per germline, CDR1 KGHSH and CDR2 LQKENI. Trimming removed 4 bases from V and 3 bases from J, with 9 bases in between. CDR3 sequence reads: CASSLGGKETQYF. The CDR3 region has the DNA TGTGCCAGCTCACTTGGAGGGAAAGAGACCCAGTACTTC.

The chain couples TRBV27 to TRBJ2-5, with D maybe TRBD1 (6 bases). Germline V gene lookup returns CDR1 MNHEY and CDR2 SMNVEV (reference sequence). V lost 5 bases, J lost 1 base, and 11 bases lay in between. CDR3 length: 14 amino acids. This CDR3 reads CASSPQGPQETQYF. The CDR3 nucleotides are TGTGCCAGCAGTCCACAGGGCCCCCAAGAGACCCAGTACTTC.

The V and J genes are TRBV10-2 and TRBJ1-4; TRBD1 matches 7 bases. The ends lost 7 bases at V and 11 bases at J; junction bases unmatched: 10. CDR3 length: 13 residues. Germline values: CDR1 WSHSY, CDR2 SAAADI. CDR3 coding DNA: TGCGCCAGCAAGGACAGGCGGACGAATAAACTGTTTTTT. Its translation: CASKDRRTNKLFF.

This chain connects TRBV6-5 to TRBJ1-6; 10 bases fit TRBD1. Germline V gene sequence: CDR1 MNHEY, CDR2 SVGAGI. This CDR3 has 15 amino acids. The V and J ends lost 5 bases and 10 bases, in that order; junction bases with no gene match: 8. The CDR3 DNA follows: TGTGCCAGCAGTAGAGGGACAGGGGCTCGATCACCCCTCCACTTT. Residues: CASSRGTGARSPLHF.

The chain employs TRBV28 and TRBJ2-1; 10 bases are a match to TRBD2. Germline CDR1 MDHEN, CDR2 SYDVKM. V trimming: 6 bases; J trimming: 3 bases; junction bases outside the gene matches: 5. This CDR3 is built from 15 residues. The CDR3 is CASSSSGSDYNEQFF. CDR3 bases: TGTGCCAGCAGCTCTAGCGGGAGCGACTACAATGAGCAGTTCTTC.